A single sample gave rise to the 14 T cell receptor beta chains below, sequenced in a study of blood T cell repertoires in COVID-19. The protocol was immunoSEQ multiplex PCR, while the TCRdb copy is restricted to in-frame clones and leaves out a portion. The table shows about 130,000 clones, with approximately 80% occurring only once. Sequenced: peripheral blood. Every receptor here comes from an older woman with active or convalescent COVID-19.

In DNA form, the CDR3 reads TGTGCCAGCAGCAACCGACAGGGGACGTATAATTCACCCCTCCACTTT. Protein sequence: CASSNRQGTYNSPLHF. The rearrangement uses TRBV11-2 and TRBJ1-6, with 8 bases identical to TRBD1. J was trimmed by 4 bases and V by 5 bases; bases with no gene match: 7. Germline V CDR1 and CDR2: SGHAT, FQNNGV. This CDR3 spans 16 amino acids.

A single count supports this clone. The genes are TRBV27 and TRBJ1-6, with 11 bases that match TRBD1. Germline V gives CDR1 MNHEY, CDR2 SMNVEV (reference sequence). J was trimmed by 10 bases and V by 6 bases; bases with no gene match: 5. This CDR3 has 14 residues. The CDR3 region has the DNA TGTGCCAGCAGGCCCGGGACAGGGGGATCACCCCTCCACTTT. Amino acids: CASRPGTGGSPLHF.

The CDR3 loop reads CASSQEGSYFGYTF. The CDR3 DNA is TGCGCCAGCAGCCAAGAGGGCAGCTATTTCGGCTACACCTTC. The chain employs TRBV4-1 and TRBJ1-2; D is unresolved. This CDR3 contains 14 residues. V was trimmed by 0 bases and J by 8 bases, leaving 13 bases between them. Germline V lookup: CDR1 MGHRA, CDR2 YSYEKL.

V usage is TRBV6-6 and J usage is TRBJ2-7; 9 positions match TRBD1. V gave up 7 bases and J gave up 5 bases; unmatched junction bases: 12. Germline CDR1 reads MNHNY; CDR2 reads SVGAGI (reference sequence). CDR3 length: 15 amino acids. The CDR3 DNA sequence: TGTGCCAGCACTACGCCCGACAGGGGGAAAAACGAGCAGTACTTC. The encoded protein is CASTTPDRGKNEQYF.

The chain is built from TRBV4-1 and TRBJ1-2; D is unclear. Germline V gene lookup returns CDR1 MGHRA and CDR2 YSYEKL. This CDR3 has 18 amino acids. Between the trimmed V and J ends, which lost 0 bases and 7 bases, there was a span of 24 bases. The CDR3 coding sequence is TGCGCCAGCAGCCAAGATTATGAGGAAAAGTCGGCTGGAAGTGGCTACACCTTC. Translated: CASSQDYEEKSAGSGYTF.

This chain links TRBV6-6 with TRBJ1-6; unclear D gene. CDR1 is MNHNY, CDR2 SVGAGI, per germline (reference sequence). The CDR3 is made up of 12 amino acids. The V end lost 2 bases, the J end lost 8 bases, and 4 bases lay between the germline ends. Here the CDR3 DNA reads TGTGCCAGCAGTTACGGAGATTCACCCCTCCACTTT. Encoded protein: CASSYGDSPLHF.

V is TRBV28 and J is TRBJ1-2, with D perhaps matching TRBD1 (5 bases). The CDR3 extends over 14 amino acids. V was clipped by 7 bases and J by 0 bases, with 12 bases between them. Germline CDR1 is MDHEN and CDR2 is SYDVKM. In DNA, the CDR3 is TGTGCCAGCACCCCGGGGGTCACTAACTATGGCTACACCTTC. Amino acid sequence: CASTPGVTNYGYTF.

This clone was recorded many times. The genes are TRBV19 and TRBJ2-1, with D possibly matching TRBD2 (5 bases). The CDR3 sequence is 15 residues long. Trimming stripped 3 bases from V and 5 bases from J, with 14 bases between. CDR1 LNHDA and CDR2 SQIVND come from the germline V gene (reference sequence). The CDR3 sequence: CASSIGPLENNEQFF. For the CDR3, the DNA is TGTGCCAGTAGTATCGGACCACTAGAGAACAATGAGCAGTTCTTC. The full variable domain, rest sourced from reference TRBV19 and TRBJ2-1, is DGGITQSPKYLFRKEGQNVTLSCEQNLNHDAMYWYRQDPGQGLRLIYYSQIVNDFQKGDIAEGYSVSREKKESFPLTVTSAQKNPTAFYLCASSIGPLENNEQFFGPGTRLTVL.

There are a few counts of this clone. V and J are TRBV5-6 and TRBJ2-1, with TRBD1 matching 10 bases. There are 15 residues in the CDR3. With V trimmed by 6 bases and J by 4 bases, 7 bases remained unmatched. CDR1 and CDR2 from the germline V gene are SGHDT and YYEEEE. The CDR3 protein is CASIKADRGYNEQFF. As DNA, the CDR3 is TGTGCCAGCATAAAGGCGGACAGGGGGTACAATGAGCAGTTCTTC.

The rearrangement joins TRBV24-1 to TRBJ1-4, with D maybe TRBD1 (6 bases). V lost 7 bases, J lost 8 bases, and 16 bases lay in between. The germline V gene has CDR1 KGHDR and CDR2 SFDVKD. The CDR3 contains 14 residues. CDR3 protein: CATSEAKGGEKLFF. The CDR3 nucleotides are TGTGCCACCAGCGAGGCAAAAGGGGGAGAAAAACTGTTTTTT.

The chain uses TRBV7-3 and TRBJ1-2; 10 nucleotides agree with TRBD1. Germline V lookup: CDR1 SGHTA, CDR2 FQGTGA. The CDR3 spans 13 residues. With 3 bases clipped from V and 8 bases from J, the junction kept 3 bases outside the gene matches. The CDR3 DNA follows: TGTGCCAGCAGCTTGACAGGGGGCGGAGGCTACACCTTC. Amino acid sequence: CASSLTGGGGYTF.

The chain recombines TRBV21-1 with TRBJ2-3; TRBD1 is taken as the D call from the table, unchecked against the DNA. TRBV21-1 is recorded as a pseudogene. This CDR3 has 17 amino acids. The CDR3 reads CASSKLQGQGAIDTQYF. As DNA, the CDR3 is TGTGCCAGCAGCAAATTGCAGGGACAGGGGGCAATCGATACGCAGTATTTT.

The rearrangement joins TRBV2 to TRBJ1-4; 7 nucleotides line up with TRBD1. CDR3 size: 14 residues. In germline, CDR1 is SNHLY, CDR2 FYNNEI. Trimming cost V 8 bases and J 4 bases; bases outside gene matches: 7. The chain's CDR3 is CASLTGESNEKLFF. The CDR3 region has the DNA TGTGCCAGCCTTACAGGGGAGAGTAATGAAAAACTGTTTTTT.

The chain recombines TRBV10-3 with TRBJ2-3, with 12 bases aligning to TRBD2. CDR1 ENHRY and CDR2 SYGVKD come from the germline V gene. Losses at the gene ends were 5 bases for V and 1 base for J; bases not matched to a gene: 7. The CDR3 covers 17 residues. CDR3 sequence: CAISPRRLAGGTDTQYF. CDR3 nucleotide sequence: TGTGCCATCAGTCCTAGACGACTAGCGGGGGGCACAGATACGCAGTATTTT.